This TCR beta chain was retrieved from a study of T-cell reconstitution after alpha-beta-depleted transplantation in children. Trimming shortened V by 5 bases and J by 1 base, and 21 bases separated the two germline ends. The CDR3 loop spans 17 amino acids. The germline gives CDR1 SGHTA, CDR2 FQGNSA. Unique molecular identifiers were built into the TCRbeta library. MiXCR, run by TCRdb on the PCR reads, gives a single entry per CDR3 protein. The sample holds fewer than 750,000 distinct CDR3 sequences, under 25% seen once. The sample in question was PBMCs, mostly from graft donor cells, obtained 360 days after TCRalphabeta/CD19-depleted stem cell transplant. V and J are TRBV7-2 and TRBJ2-7; D uncertain. The TCR originated in a boy younger than two who had a stem cell transplant for acute myeloid leukemia, so the T cells may come from the graft donor. CDR3 sequence (DNA): TGTGCCAGCAGCCGCCCACTTAAAGGCCTACCTTCCTACGAGCAGTACTTC. It encodes CASSRPLKGLPSYEQYF.